This entry describes one T cell receptor (beta chain). Treatment indicated: about 20 received Ad26.COV2.S at low or high dose, single or two shots; about 5 received placebo; per-sample allocation not given. The samples date from day 63 after the first vaccine or placebo injection. The CDR3 has 16 amino acids. Trimming cost V 3 bases and J 0 bases, with 12 bases left between them. The germline gives CDR1 MNHNS, CDR2 SASEGT. The entry originates in a study of Ad26.COV2.S vaccination and SARS-CoV-2 variants. Study overall: It was the COV1001 Ad26.COV2.S trial arm that included the donor.

Libraries were prepared by immunoSEQ multiplex PCR; TCRdb keeps only in-frame clonotypes and omits some of them. The sample shows 350,000 to 450,000 clones, about 89% of them seen only once. This chain joins TRBV6-1 and TRBJ1-5; a possible D gene is TRBD1 (6 bases). The specimen was peripheral blood, collected in a trial of Ad26.COV2.S vaccine versus placebo. This TCR was sampled from a person between 18 and 65 years old who received the Ad26.COV2.S COVID-19 vaccine or a placebo. This chain's CDR3 is CASSDYLGASNQPQHF. The CDR3 DNA is TGTGCCAGCAGTGACTATCTGGGGGCTAGCAATCAGCCCCAGCATTTT.